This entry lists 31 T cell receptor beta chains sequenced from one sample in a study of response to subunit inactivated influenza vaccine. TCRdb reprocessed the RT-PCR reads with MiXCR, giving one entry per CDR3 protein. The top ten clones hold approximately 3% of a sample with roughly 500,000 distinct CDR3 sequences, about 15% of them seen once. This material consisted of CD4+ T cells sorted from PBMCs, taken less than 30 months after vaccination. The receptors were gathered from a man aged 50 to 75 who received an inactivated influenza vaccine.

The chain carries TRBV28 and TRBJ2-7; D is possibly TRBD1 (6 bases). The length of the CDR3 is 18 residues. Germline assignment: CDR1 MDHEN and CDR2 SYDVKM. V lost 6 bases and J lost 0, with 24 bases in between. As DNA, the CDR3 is TGTGCCAGCAGAGCCACCGCCGGGACATCCTCCGTCTCCTACGAGCAGTACTTC. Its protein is CASRATAGTSSVSYEQYF.

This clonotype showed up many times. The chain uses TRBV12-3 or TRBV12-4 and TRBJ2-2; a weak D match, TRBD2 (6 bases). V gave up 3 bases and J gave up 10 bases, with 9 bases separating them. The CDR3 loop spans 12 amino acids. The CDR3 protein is CASSFGGVELFF. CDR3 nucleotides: TGTGCCAGCAGTTTCGGGGGTGTGGAGCTGTTTTTT.

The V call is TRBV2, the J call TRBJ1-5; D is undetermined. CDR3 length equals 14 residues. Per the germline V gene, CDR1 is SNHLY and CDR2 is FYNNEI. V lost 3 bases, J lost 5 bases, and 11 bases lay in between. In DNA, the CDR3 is TGTGCCAGCAGTGACGACCGAAGTTATCAGCCCCAGCATTTT. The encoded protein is CASSDDRSYQPQHF.

The DNA of the CDR3 is TGTGCCAGCAGTTCGCTGGGACAGTCTGAAGCTTTCTTT. Residues: CASSSLGQSEAFF. This chain links TRBV12-3 or TRBV12-4 with TRBJ1-1, with TRBD1 matching 7 bases. V lost 4 bases and J lost 6; bases outside the gene matches: 5. The CDR3 is made up of 13 amino acids.

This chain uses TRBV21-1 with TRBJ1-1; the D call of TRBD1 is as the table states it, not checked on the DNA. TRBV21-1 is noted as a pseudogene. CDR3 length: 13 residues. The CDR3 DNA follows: TGTGCCAGCAGCACCACAGGGGTTACTGAAGCTTTCTTT. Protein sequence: CASSTTGVTEAFF.

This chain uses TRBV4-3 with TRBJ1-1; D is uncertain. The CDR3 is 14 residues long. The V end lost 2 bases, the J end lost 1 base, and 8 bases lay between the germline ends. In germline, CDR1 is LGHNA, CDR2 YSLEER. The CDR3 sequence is CASSQTHRNTEAFF. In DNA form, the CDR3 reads TGCGCCAGCAGCCAAACTCACAGGAACACTGAAGCTTTCTTT.

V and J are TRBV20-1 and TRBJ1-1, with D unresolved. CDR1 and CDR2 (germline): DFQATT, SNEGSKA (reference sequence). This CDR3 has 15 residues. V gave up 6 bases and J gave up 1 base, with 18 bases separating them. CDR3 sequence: CSAPQMARTNTEAFF. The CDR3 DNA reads TGCAGTGCCCCCCAAATGGCCAGGACGAACACTGAAGCTTTCTTT.

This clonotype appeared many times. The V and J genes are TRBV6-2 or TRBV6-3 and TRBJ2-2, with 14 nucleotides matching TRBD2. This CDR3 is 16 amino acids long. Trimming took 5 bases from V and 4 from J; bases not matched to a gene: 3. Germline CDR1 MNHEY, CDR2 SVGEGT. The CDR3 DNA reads TGTGCCAGCAGTCGGACTAGCGGGAGGTCCACCGGGGAGCTGTTTTTT. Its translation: CASSRTSGRSTGELFF.

CDR3 region: CASRSRGINEKLFF. The CDR3 region has the DNA TGTGCCAGCAGAAGCAGGGGGATTAATGAAAAACTGTTTTTT. The chain links TRBV28 to TRBJ1-4, with TRBD1 identical over 7 bases. The CDR3 consists of 14 residues. Germline-derived CDR1 and CDR2 are MDHEN and SYDVKM. V shed 6 bases and J 4 bases; nucleotides not matched to a gene: 5. Together with reference TRBV28 and TRBJ1-4, the CDR3 gives the full variable domain: DVKVTQSSRYLVKRTGEKVFLECVQDMDHENMFWYRQDPGLGLRLIYFSYDVKMKEKGDIPEGYSVSREKKERFSLILESASTNQTSMYLCASRSRGINEKLFFGSGTQLSVL.

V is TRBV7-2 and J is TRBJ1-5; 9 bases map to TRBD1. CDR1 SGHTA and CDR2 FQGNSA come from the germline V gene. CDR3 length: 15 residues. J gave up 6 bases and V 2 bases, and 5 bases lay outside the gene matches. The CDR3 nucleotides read TGTGCCAGCAGCTTAAGTGGGACAGGGACTCAGCCCCAGCATTTT. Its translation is CASSLSGTGTQPQHF.

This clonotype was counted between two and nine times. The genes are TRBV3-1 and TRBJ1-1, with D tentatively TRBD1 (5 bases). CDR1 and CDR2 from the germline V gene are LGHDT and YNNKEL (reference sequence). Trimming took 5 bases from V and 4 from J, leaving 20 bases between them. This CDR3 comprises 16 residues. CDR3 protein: CASSVQIGGEGTEAFF. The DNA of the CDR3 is TGTGCCAGCAGCGTCCAGATCGGAGGGGAGGGCACTGAAGCTTTCTTT.

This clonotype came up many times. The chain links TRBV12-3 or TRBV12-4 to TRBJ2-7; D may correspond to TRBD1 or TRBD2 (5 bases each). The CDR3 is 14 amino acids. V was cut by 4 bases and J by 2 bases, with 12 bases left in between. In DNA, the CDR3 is TGTGCCAGCAGTTCCGGGACGGGGCCCTACGAGCAGTACTTC. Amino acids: CASSSGTGPYEQYF.

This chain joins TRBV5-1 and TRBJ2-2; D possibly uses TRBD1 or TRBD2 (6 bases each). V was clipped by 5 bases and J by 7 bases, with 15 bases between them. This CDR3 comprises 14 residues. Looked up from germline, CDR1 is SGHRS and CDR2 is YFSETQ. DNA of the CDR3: TGCGCCAGCAGAGGGGGGCAGCCCCGCGGGGAGCTGTTTTTT. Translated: CASRGGQPRGELFF.

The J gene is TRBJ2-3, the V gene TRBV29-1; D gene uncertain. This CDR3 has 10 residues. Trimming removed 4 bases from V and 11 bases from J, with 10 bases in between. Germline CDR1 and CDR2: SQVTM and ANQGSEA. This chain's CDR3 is CSVVSQRQYF. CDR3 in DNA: TGCAGCGTTGTTTCTCAACGGCAGTATTTT.

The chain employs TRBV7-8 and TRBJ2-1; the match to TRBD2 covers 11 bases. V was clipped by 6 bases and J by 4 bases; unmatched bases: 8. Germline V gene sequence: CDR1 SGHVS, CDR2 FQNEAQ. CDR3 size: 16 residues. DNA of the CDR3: TGTGCCAGCAGGACCGGACTAGCGGGCAAATACAATGAGCAGTTCTTC. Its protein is CASRTGLAGKYNEQFF.

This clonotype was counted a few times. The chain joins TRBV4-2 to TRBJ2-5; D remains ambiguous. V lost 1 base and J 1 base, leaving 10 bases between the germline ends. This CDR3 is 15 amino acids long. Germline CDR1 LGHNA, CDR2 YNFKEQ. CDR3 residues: CASSQGSAVQETQYF. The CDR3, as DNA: TGTGCCAGCAGCCAAGGATCCGCGGTCCAAGAGACCCAGTACTTC.

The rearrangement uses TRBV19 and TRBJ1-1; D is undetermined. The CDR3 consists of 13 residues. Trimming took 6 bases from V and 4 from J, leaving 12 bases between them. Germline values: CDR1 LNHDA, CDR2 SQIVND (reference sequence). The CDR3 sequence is CASRSARGTEAFF. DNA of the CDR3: TGTGCCAGTAGAAGCGCACGGGGCACTGAAGCTTTCTTT.

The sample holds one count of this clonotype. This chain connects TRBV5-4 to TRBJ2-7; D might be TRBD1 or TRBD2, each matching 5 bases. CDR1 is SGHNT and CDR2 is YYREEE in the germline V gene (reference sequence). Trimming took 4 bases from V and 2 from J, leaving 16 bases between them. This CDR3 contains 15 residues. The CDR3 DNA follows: TGTGCCAGCAGCCCGATGGGGGAGATAGCCTACGAGCAGTACTTC. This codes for CASSPMGEIAYEQYF. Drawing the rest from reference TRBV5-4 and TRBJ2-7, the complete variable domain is ETGVTQSPTHLIKTRGQQVTLRCSSQSGHNTVSWYQQALGQGPQFIFQYYREEENGRGNFPPRFSGLQFPNYSSELNVNALELDDSALYLCASSPMGEIAYEQYFGPGTRLTVT.

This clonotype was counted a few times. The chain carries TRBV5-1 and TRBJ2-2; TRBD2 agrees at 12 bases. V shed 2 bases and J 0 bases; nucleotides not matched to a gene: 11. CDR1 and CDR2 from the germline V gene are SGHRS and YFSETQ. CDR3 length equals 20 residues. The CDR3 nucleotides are TGCGCCAGCAGCTTCGGACTAGCGGGGACCCTACAATCGAACACCGGGGAGCTGTTTTTT. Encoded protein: CASSFGLAGTLQSNTGELFF.

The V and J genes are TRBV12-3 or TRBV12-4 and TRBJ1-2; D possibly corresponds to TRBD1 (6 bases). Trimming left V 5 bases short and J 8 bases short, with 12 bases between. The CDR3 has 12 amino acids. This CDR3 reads CASSPKGGGYTF. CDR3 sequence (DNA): TGTGCCAGCAGTCCAAAAGGGGGGGGCTACACCTTC.

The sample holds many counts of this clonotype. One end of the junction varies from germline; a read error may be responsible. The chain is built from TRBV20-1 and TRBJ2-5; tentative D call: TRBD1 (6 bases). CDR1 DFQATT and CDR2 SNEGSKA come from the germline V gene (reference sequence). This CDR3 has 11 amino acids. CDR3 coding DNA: TGCAGTGCTAGAGCCCGGGACACCTCTGACTTC. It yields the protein CSARARDTSDF.

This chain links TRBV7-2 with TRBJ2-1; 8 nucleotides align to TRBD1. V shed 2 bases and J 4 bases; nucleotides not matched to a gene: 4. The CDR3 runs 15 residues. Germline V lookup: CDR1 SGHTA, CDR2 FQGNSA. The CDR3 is CASSLLRGPYNEQFF. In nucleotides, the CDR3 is TGTGCCAGCAGCTTACTCAGGGGGCCTTACAATGAGCAGTTCTTC. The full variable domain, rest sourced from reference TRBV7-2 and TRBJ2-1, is GAGVSQSPSNKVTEKGKDVELRCDPISGHTALYWYRQSLGQGLEFLIYFQGNSAPDKSGLPSDRFSAERTGGSVSTLTIQRTQQEDSAVYLCASSLLRGPYNEQFFGPGTRLTVL.

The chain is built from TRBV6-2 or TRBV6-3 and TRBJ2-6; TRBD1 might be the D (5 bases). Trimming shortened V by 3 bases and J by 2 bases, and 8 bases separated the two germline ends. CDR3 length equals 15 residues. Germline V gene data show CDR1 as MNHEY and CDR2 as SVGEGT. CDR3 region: CASSYFRAGANVLTF. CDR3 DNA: TGTGCCAGCAGTTATTTCAGGGCTGGGGCCAACGTCCTGACTTTC.

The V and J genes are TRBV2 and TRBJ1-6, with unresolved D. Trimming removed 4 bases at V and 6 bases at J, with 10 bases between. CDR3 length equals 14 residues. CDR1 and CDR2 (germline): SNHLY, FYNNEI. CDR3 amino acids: CASSGTVINSPLHF. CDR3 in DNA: TGTGCCAGCAGTGGGACGGTTATTAATTCACCCCTCCACTTT.

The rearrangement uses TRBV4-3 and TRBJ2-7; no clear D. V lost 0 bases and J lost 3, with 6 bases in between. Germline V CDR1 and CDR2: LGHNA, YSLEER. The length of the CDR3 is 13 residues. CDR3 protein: CASSQDIRYEQYF. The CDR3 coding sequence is TGCGCCAGCAGCCAAGATATCCGCTACGAGCAGTACTTC.

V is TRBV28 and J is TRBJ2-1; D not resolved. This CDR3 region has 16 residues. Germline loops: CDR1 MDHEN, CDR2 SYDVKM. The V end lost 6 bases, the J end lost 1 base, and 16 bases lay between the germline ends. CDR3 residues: CASRSLNRKSYNEQFF. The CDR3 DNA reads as TGTGCCAGCAGAAGCCTAAACAGAAAATCCTACAATGAGCAGTTCTTC.

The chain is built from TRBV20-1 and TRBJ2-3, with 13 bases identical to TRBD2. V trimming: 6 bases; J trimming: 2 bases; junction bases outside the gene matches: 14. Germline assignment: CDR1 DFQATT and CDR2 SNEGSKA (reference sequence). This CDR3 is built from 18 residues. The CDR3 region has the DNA TGCAGTGCAAACAGCGGACTAGCGGGAGTGGGAACCACAGATACGCAGTATTTT. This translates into CSANSGLAGVGTTDTQYF.

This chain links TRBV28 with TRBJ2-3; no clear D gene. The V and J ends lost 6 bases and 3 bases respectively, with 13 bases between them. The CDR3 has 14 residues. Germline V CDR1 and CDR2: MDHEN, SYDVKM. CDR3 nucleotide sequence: TGTGCCAGCAGCAAGTCCTCGTTGACAGATACGCAGTATTTT. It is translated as CASSKSSLTDTQYF.

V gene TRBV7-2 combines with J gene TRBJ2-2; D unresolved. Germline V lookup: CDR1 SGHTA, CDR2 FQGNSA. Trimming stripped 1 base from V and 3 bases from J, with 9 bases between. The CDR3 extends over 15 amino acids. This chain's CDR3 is CASSLGYSYTGELFF. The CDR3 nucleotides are TGTGCCAGCAGCTTAGGGTACTCCTACACCGGGGAGCTGTTTTTT.

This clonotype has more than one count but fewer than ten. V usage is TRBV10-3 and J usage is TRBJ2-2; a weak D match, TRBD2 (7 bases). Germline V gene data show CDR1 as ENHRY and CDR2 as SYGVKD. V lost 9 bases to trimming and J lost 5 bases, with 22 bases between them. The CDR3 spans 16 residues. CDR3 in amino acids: CAMAWGGGSGTGELFF. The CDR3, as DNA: TGTGCCATGGCCTGGGGGGGCGGATCTGGGACCGGGGAGCTGTTTTTT.

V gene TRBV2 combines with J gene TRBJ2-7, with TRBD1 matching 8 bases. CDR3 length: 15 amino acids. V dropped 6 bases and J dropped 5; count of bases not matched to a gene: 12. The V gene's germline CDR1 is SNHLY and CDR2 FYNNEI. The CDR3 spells CASSAQTGQGHEQYF. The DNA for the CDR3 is TGTGCCAGCAGCGCCCAAACAGGACAGGGCCACGAGCAGTACTTC.